These 7 T cell receptor beta chains came from one sample sequenced in a study of blood T cell repertoires in COVID-19. TCRdb keeps only in-frame clones here, not all; method: immunoSEQ multiplex PCR. The table shows fewer than 100,000 clones, with about four fifths occurring only once. The sequencing input was peripheral blood. These TCRs come from a human donor in a cohort sampled during active COVID-19.

The chain couples TRBV6-5 to TRBJ2-6, with D possibly TRBD1 on 6 matching bases. Germline CDR1 and CDR2: MNHEY and SVGAGI. The V end was cut by 5 bases, the J end by 2 bases, with 10 bases between. The CDR3 is made up of 15 amino acids. The CDR3 sequence is CASSQQGTGANVLTF. For the CDR3, the DNA is TGTGCCAGCAGTCAACAGGGCACTGGGGCCAACGTCCTGACTTTC.

The V call is TRBV7-2, the J call TRBJ2-2; D uncertain. V lost 2 bases and J 7 bases, leaving 8 bases between the germline ends. Germline values: CDR1 SGHTA, CDR2 FQGNSA. The CDR3 is 13 amino acids. In nucleotides, the CDR3 is TGTGCCAGCAGCTTATATCTCGGCGGGGAGCTGTTTTTT. This gives the protein CASSLYLGGELFF.

The rearrangement uses TRBV7-9 and TRBJ2-3; 7 bases are shared with TRBD1. The CDR3 runs 19 residues. V lost 1 base to trimming and J lost 0 bases; unmatched junction nucleotides: 13. CDR1 is SEHNR and CDR2 is FQNEAQ in the germline V gene (reference sequence). The CDR3 spells CASSLGLSAGGRSTDTQYF. In DNA, the CDR3 is TGTGCCAGCAGCTTAGGGTTATCGGCAGGGGGACGGAGCACAGATACGCAGTATTTT.

This chain joins TRBV20-1 and TRBJ1-6; TRBD1 is a possible D gene (6 bases). The CDR3 covers 14 residues. Trimming left V 3 bases short and J 10 bases short, with 16 bases between. In germline, CDR1 is DFQATT, CDR2 SNEGSKA (reference sequence). The CDR3 loop is CSASGTWSGSPLHF. In DNA, the CDR3 is TGCAGTGCTAGTGGGACATGGAGTGGGTCACCCCTCCACTTT.

This chain joins TRBV2 and TRBJ2-7; possible D gene TRBD1, 5 bases. This CDR3 contains 14 residues. V lost 10 bases, J lost 9 bases, and 25 bases lay in between. Germline loops: CDR1 SNHLY, CDR2 FYNNEI. The CDR3 is CAMSRVPKTTGQYF. CDR3 in DNA: TGTGCCATGTCCAGGGTACCTAAAACTACGGGGCAGTACTTC.

This chain uses TRBV27 with TRBJ2-6; 7 positions match TRBD1. The V and J ends lost 4 bases and 3 bases, in that order; junction bases with no gene match: 9. The germline CDR1 and CDR2 sequences are MNHEY and SMNVEV (reference sequence). The CDR3 runs 17 residues. The CDR3 here is CASSSFDRDDGANVLTF. The DNA for the CDR3 is TGTGCCAGCAGTTCCTTTGACAGGGATGATGGGGCCAACGTCCTGACTTTC. The whole variable domain, filled in from reference TRBV27 and TRBJ2-6, reads EAQVTQNPRYLITVTGKKLTVTCSQNMNHEYMSWYRQDPGLGLRQIYYSMNVEVTDKGDVPEGYKVSRKEKRNFPLILESPSPNQTSLYFCASSSFDRDDGANVLTFGAGSRLTVL.

The rearrangement links TRBV5-4 to TRBJ2-7, with no clear D. Germline V gene data show CDR1 as SGHNT and CDR2 as YYREEE (reference sequence). The V gene lost 0 bases and the J gene lost 3 bases, with 10 bases spanning the gap. CDR3 length: 14 amino acids. CDR3 sequence reads: CASSLDPGNYEQYF. CDR3 bases: TGTGCCAGCAGCTTGGATCCAGGAAACTACGAGCAGTACTTC.